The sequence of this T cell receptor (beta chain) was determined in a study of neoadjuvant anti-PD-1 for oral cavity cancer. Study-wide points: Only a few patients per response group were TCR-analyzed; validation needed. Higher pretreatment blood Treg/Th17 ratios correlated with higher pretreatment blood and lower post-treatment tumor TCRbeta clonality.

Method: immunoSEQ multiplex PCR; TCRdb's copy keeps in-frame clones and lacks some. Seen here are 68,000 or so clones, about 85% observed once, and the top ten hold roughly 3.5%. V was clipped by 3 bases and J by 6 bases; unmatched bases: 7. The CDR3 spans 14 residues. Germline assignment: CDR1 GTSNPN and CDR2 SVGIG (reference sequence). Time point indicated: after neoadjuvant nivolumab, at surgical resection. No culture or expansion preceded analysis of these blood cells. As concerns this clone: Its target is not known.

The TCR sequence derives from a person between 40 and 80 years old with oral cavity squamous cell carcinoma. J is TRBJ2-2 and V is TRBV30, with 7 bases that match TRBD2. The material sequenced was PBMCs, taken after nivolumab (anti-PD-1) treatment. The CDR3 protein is CAWRAGEGPGELFF. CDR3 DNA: TGTGCCTGGAGGGCGGGGGAGGGCCCCGGGGAGCTGTTTTTT.